This TCR beta chain was obtained from a study of T-cell reconstitution after alpha-beta-depleted transplantation in children. Preparing the TCRbeta library involved the use of unique molecular identifiers. One entry per CDR3 protein, called by TCRdb with MiXCR from the PCR reads. This sample carries about 590,000 distinct CDR3 sequences, 10% to 15% of them seen once, and the ten largest clones take about 2.2%. The CDR3 runs to 16 residues. V lost 0 bases, J lost 8 bases, and 17 bases lay in between. Germline V gene sequence: CDR1 LGHNA, CDR2 YSLEER. The origin of this receptor is a male patient younger than 18 who had a stem cell transplant for acute myeloid leukemia, so the T cells may come from the graft donor. The sequencing here drew on PBMCs, mostly from graft donor cells, taken 360 days after TCRalphabeta/CD19-depleted stem cell transplant. The rearrangement joins TRBV4-3 to TRBJ2-1, with D tentatively TRBD1 or TRBD2 (5 bases each). CDR3 DNA: TGCGCCAGCAGCCAAGATACCGGGACGGCCTCTCATGAGCAGTTCTTC. It specifies CASSQDTGTASHEQFF.